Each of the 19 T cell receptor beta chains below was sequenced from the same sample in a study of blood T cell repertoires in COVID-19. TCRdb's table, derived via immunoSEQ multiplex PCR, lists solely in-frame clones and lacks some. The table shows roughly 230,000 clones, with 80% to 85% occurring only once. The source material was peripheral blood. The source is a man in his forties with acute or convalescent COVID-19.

The CDR3 sequence is CASSFGAGSSYNEQFF. The CDR3 DNA reads as TGCGCCAGCAGTTTTGGCGCGGGGAGCTCCTACAATGAGCAGTTCTTC. The chain couples TRBV4-3 to TRBJ2-1; D possibly corresponds to TRBD2 (6 bases). Germline assignment: CDR1 LGHNA and CDR2 YSLEER. Trimming stripped 6 bases from V and 0 bases from J, with 15 bases between. The CDR3 has 16 amino acids.

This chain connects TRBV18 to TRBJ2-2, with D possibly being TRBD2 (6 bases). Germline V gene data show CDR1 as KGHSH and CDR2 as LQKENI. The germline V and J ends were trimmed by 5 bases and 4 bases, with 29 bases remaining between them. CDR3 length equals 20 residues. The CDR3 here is CASSSRETRTALRGTGELFF. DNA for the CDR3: TGTGCCAGCTCATCGCGCGAGACACGGACTGCCTTGCGGGGCACCGGGGAGCTGTTTTTT.

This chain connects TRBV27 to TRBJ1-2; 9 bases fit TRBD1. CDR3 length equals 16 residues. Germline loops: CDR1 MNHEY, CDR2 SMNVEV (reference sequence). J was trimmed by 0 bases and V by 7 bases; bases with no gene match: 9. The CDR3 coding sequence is TGTGCCAGCACCCGGACAGGGGCGCAAGCTAACTATGGCTACACCTTC. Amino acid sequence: CASTRTGAQANYGYTF.

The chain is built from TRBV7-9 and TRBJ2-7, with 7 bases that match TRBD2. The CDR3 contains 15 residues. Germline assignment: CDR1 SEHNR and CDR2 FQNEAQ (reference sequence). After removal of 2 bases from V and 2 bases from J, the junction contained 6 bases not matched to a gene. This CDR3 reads CASSLSGRAPYEQYF. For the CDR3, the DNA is TGTGCCAGCAGCTTAAGTGGGAGGGCCCCCTACGAGCAGTACTTC.

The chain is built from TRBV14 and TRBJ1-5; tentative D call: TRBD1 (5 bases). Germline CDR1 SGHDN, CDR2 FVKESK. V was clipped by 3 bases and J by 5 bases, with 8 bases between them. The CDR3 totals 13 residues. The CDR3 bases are TGTGCCAGCAGCCACTCCAGGGATCAGCCCCAGCATTTT. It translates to CASSHSRDQPQHF. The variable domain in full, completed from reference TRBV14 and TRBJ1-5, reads EAGVTQFPSHSVIEKGQTVTLRCDPISGHDNLYWYRRVMGKEIKFLLHFVKESKQDESGMPNNRFLAERTGGTYSTLKVQPAELEDSGVYFCASSHSRDQPQHFGDGTRLSIL.

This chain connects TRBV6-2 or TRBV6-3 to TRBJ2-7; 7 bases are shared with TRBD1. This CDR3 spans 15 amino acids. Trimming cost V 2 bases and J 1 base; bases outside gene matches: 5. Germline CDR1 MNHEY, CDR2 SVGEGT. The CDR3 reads CASSYATGISYEQYF. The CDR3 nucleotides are TGTGCCAGCAGTTACGCGACAGGGATATCCTACGAGCAGTACTTC.

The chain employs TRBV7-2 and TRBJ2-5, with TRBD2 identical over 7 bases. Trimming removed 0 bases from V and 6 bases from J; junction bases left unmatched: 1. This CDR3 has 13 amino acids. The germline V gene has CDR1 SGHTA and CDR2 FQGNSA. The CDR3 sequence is CASSLAGTKTQYF. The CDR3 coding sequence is TGTGCCAGCAGCTTAGCCGGGACTAAGACCCAGTACTTC.

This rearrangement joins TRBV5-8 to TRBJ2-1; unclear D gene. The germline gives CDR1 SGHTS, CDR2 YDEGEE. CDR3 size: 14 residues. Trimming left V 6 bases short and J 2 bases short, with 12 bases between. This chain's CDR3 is CASTLTLAYNEQFF. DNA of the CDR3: TGTGCCAGCACCCTCACCCTAGCCTACAATGAGCAGTTCTTC.

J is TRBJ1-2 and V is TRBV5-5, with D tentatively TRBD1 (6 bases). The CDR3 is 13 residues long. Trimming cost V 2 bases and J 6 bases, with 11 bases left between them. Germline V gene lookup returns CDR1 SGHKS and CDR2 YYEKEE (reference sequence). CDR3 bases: TGTGCCAGCAGCTTCACTGCAGGGGATGGCTACACCTTC. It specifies CASSFTAGDGYTF.

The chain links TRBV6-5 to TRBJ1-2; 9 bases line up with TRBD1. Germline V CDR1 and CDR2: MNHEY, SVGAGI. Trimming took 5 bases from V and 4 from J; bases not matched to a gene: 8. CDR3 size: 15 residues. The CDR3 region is CASSSVDRGGYGYTF. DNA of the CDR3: TGTGCCAGCAGTAGCGTTGACAGGGGGGGCTATGGCTACACCTTC.

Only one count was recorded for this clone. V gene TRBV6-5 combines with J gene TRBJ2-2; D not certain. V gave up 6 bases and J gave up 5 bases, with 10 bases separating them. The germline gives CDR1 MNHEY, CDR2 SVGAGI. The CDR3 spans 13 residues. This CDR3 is CASSGMRTGELFF. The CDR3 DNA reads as TGTGCCAGCAGCGGAATGAGGACCGGGGAGCTGTTTTTT.

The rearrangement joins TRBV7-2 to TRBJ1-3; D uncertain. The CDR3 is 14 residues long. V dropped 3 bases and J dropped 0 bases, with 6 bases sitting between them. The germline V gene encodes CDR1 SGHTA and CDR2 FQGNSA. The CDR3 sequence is CASSFSSSGNTIYF. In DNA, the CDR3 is TGTGCCAGCAGCTTTAGTAGCTCTGGAAACACCATATATTTT.

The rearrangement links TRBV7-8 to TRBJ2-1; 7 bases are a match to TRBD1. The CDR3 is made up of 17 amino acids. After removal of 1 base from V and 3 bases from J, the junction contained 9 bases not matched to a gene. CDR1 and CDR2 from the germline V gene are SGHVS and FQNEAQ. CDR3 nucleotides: TGTGCCAGCAGCTTAGGGGGGTGGGGACAGAACTACAATGAGCAGTTCTTC. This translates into CASSLGGWGQNYNEQFF.

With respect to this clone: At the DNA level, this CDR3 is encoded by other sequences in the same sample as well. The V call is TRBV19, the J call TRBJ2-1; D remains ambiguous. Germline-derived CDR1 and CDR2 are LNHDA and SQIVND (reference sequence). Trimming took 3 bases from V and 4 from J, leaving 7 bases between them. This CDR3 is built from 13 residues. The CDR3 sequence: CASSIGRYNEQFF. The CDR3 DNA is TGTGCCAGTAGTATTGGGCGTTACAATGAGCAGTTCTTC.

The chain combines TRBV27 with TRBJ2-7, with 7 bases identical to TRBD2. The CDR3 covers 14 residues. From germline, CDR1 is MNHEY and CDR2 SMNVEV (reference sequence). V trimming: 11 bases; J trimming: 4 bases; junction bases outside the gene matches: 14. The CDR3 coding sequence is TGTGCCGCCTCCCACCGGGCGGGAGAGTACGAGCAGTACTTC. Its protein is CAASHRAGEYEQYF.

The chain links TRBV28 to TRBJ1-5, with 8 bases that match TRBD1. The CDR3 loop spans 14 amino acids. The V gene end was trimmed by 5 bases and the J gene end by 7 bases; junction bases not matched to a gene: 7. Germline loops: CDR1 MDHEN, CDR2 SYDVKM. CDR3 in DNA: TGTGCCAGCAGTCGCGGACAGGGCGGCCAGCCCCAGCATTTT. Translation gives CASSRGQGGQPQHF.

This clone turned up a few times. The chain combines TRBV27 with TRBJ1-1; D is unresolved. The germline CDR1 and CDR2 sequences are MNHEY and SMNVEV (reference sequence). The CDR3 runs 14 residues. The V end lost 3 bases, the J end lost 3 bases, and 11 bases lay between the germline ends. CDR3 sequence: CASSFTRRDTEAFF. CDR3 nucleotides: TGTGCCAGCAGTTTTACCCGGCGGGACACTGAAGCTTTCTTT.

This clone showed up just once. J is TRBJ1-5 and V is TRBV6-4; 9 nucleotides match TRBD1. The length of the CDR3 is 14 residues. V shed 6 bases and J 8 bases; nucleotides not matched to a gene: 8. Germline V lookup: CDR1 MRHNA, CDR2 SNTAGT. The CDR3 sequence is CASSATGGTEPQHF. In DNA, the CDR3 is TGTGCCAGCAGCGCGACAGGGGGGACGGAGCCCCAGCATTTT.

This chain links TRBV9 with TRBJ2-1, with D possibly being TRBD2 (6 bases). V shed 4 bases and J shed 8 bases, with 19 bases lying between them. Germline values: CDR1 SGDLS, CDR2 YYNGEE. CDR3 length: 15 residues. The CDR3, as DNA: TGTGCCAGCAGCCCCCGAAGCGTCGGGAGTCATGAGCAGTTCTTC. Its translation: CASSPRSVGSHEQFF.